A single sample is the source of the 9 T cell receptor beta chains below, sequenced in a study of cytomegalovirus exposure and HLA in healthy donors. PCR used 60 Vbeta primers and 13 Jbeta primers. Assay used: immunoSEQ multiplex PCR; TCRdb lists only in-frame clones, some missing. The table lists 200,000 or so clones, around 79% of them singletons. Sequenced input: PBMCs. The receptors come from a male donor in good health and CMV-seropositive.

This sequence joins TRBV7-9 and TRBJ2-5; 12 nucleotides align to TRBD1. The better agreement between TRBJ2-7 and the DNA end casts doubt on the J call. The length of the CDR3 is 14 residues. CDR1 is SEHNR, CDR2 FQNEAQ, per germline (reference sequence). The CDR3 DNA sequence: TGTGCCAGCAGCAGGGACAGGGGGCGCCACGAGCAGTACTTC. It codes for CASSRDRGRHEQYF.

This clone turned up a few times. This chain links TRBV7-8 with TRBJ2-1; 12 bases agree with TRBD1. Germline trimming cut 0 bases from V and 4 bases from J; bases unmatched to any gene: 1. This CDR3 region has 16 residues. Germline-derived CDR1 and CDR2 are SGHVS and FQNEAQ. The CDR3 loop reads CASSLAGQGAYNEQFF. CDR3 nucleotide sequence: TGTGCCAGCAGCTTAGCGGGACAGGGGGCGTACAATGAGCAGTTCTTC.

CDR3 residues: CASSPRTGDEQYF. The CDR3 bases are TGTGCCAGTAGTCCCCGGACAGGGGACGAGCAGTACTTC. The chain joins TRBV19 to TRBJ2-7; TRBD1 matches 9 bases. Germline V lookup: CDR1 LNHDA, CDR2 SQIVND (reference sequence). The CDR3 totals 13 residues. V trimming: 5 bases; J trimming: 5 bases; junction bases outside the gene matches: 4.

V is TRBV28 and J is TRBJ2-1; 11 nucleotides agree with TRBD2. In germline, CDR1 is MDHEN, CDR2 SYDVKM. CDR3 size: 14 residues. The V gene end was trimmed by 7 bases and the J gene end by 5 bases; junction bases not matched to a gene: 4. DNA for the CDR3: TGTGCCAGCATTACTAGCGGGAGTAACAATGAGCAGTTCTTC. Its translation is CASITSGSNNEQFF.

The gene calls are TRBV6-1 and TRBJ1-5; no reliable D call. Germline values: CDR1 MNHNS, CDR2 SASEGT. With 7 bases removed from V and 0 bases from J, the gap between germline ends came to 13 bases. CDR3 length equals 15 residues. The CDR3 loop is CASTIVENSNQPQHF. The CDR3 DNA reads as TGTGCCAGCACGATCGTGGAGAATAGCAATCAGCCCCAGCATTTT.

The chain has TRBV9 and TRBJ2-1; 8 bases are a match to TRBD1. V trimming: 3 bases; J trimming: 2 bases; junction bases outside the gene matches: 7. CDR1 is SGDLS and CDR2 is YYNGEE in the germline V gene. The CDR3 extends over 16 amino acids. The CDR3 nucleotides read TGTGCCAGCAGCGCGGGACAGGCGACTACCTACAATGAGCAGTTCTTC. Protein product: CASSAGQATTYNEQFF.

This clone occurred a few times. The chain carries TRBV6-5 and TRBJ1-2; perhaps TRBD1 as D (5 bases). Germline CDR1 and CDR2: MNHEY and SVGAGI. The V gene lost 6 bases and the J gene lost 5 bases, with 13 bases spanning the gap. The CDR3 has 13 amino acids. CDR3 loop: CASRSPGLYGYTF. Written as DNA, the CDR3 is TGTGCCAGCAGATCTCCGGGACTATATGGCTACACCTTC.

The chain uses TRBV6-5 and TRBJ1-2; no clear D gene. V was trimmed by 2 bases and J by 8 bases, leaving 9 bases between them. CDR1 and CDR2 from the germline V gene are MNHEY and SVGAGI. The CDR3 runs to 12 residues. CDR3 sequence reads: CASSYEGNGYTF. For the CDR3, the DNA is TGTGCCAGCAGTTACGAGGGTAACGGCTACACCTTC.

The genes are TRBV18 and TRBJ1-4, with D maybe TRBD1 (6 bases). V lost 8 bases and J lost 0, with 10 bases in between. CDR1 and CDR2 from the germline V gene are KGHSH and LQKENI. The CDR3 covers 14 residues. CDR3: CASRGQTTNEKLFF. The CDR3 DNA sequence: TGTGCCAGCCGAGGACAGACAACTAATGAAAAACTGTTTTTT.